The source of this TCR beta chain is a study of cytomegalovirus exposure and HLA in healthy donors. Study details: Earlier, some 170 million T cells were analyzed, and some 120 million unique TCR beta sequences were found among them. Whole-study findings and limits: The analysis excluded some indistinguishable V segments, including TRBV6-2 and TRBV6-3. About 87% or about 30% of the time was how often most TCR beta V segments were productive, according to an earlier analysis.

A multiplex PCR was run with 60 Vbeta primers and 13 Jbeta primers. The data were produced by immunoSEQ multiplex PCR, yet TCRdb's version contains in-frame clones alone and is incomplete. The sample holds more than 45,000 clones. A remark on this clone: Its antigen remains unidentified.

V was cut by 4 bases and J by 7 bases, with 13 bases left in between. The CDR3 loop spans 14 amino acids. Germline assignment: CDR1 MNHNS and CDR2 SASEGT. The sample taken for sequencing was PBMCs. The chain combines TRBV6-1 with TRBJ1-4; D gene unclear. The TCR originated in a male donor in good health and CMV-seronegative. CDR3 amino acids: CASSVRARAEKLFF. The CDR3 DNA reads as TGTGCCAGCAGTGTGCGGGCGCGGGCTGAAAAACTGTTTTTT.